The 5 T cell receptor beta chains below were found in one sample sequenced in a study of blood T cell repertoires in COVID-19. Assay used: immunoSEQ multiplex PCR; TCRdb lists only in-frame clones, some missing. The sample contains approximately 300,000 clones, approximately 87% of which appear only once. Sequencing input: peripheral blood. Receptors originate from a woman in her fifties or sixties with active or convalescent COVID-19.

This chain connects TRBV30 to TRBJ1-2, with TRBD1 identical over 7 bases. Trimming at V came to 5 bases and at J to 5 bases, leaving 8 bases not matched to a gene. Germline CDR1 is GTSNPN and CDR2 is SVGIG (reference sequence). This CDR3 region has 13 residues. For the CDR3, the DNA is TGTGCCTGGGGAACAGGGGCGAGGTATGGCTACACCTTC. It is translated as CAWGTGARYGYTF.

CDR3 in DNA: TGTGCCTGGACGGACAGGGGCGGCGGCTACACCTTC. Amino acids: CAWTDRGGGYTF. The chain combines TRBV30 with TRBJ1-2; 9 bases fit TRBD1. The CDR3 totals 12 residues. Losses at the gene ends were 4 bases for V and 8 bases for J; bases not matched to a gene: 5. Germline V gene sequence: CDR1 GTSNPN, CDR2 SVGIG (reference sequence).

The V call is TRBV4-2, the J call TRBJ1-4; D gene uncertain. Deletions cut 7 bases from V and 0 bases from J, with 9 bases between. Per the germline V gene, CDR1 is LGHNA and CDR2 is YNFKEQ. CDR3 length: 14 residues. Here the CDR3 DNA reads TGTGCCAGCATGGGAGTTGCAACTAATGAAAAACTGTTTTTT. Translating gives CASMGVATNEKLFF.

The V gene is TRBV9, the J gene TRBJ2-1; D not certain. Germline CDR1 and CDR2: SGDLS and YYNGEE. The CDR3 extends over 16 amino acids. V was shortened by 0 bases and J by 0 bases, with 10 bases between the two germline ends. CDR3 coding DNA: TGTGCCAGCAGCGTAGTGCCCTCTAGCTCCTACAATGAGCAGTTCTTC. This translates into CASSVVPSSSYNEQFF.

This chain links TRBV6-2 or TRBV6-3 with TRBJ1-1; possibly TRBD1 for D (6 bases). The V gene lost 3 bases and the J gene lost 0 bases, with 17 bases spanning the gap. CDR1 is MNHEY and CDR2 is SVGEGT in the germline V gene. This CDR3 is 17 amino acids long. CDR3 nucleotides: TGTGCCAGCAGTTATCAATCTCCGAGGACAGTGAACACTGAAGCTTTCTTT. Amino acids: CASSYQSPRTVNTEAFF.